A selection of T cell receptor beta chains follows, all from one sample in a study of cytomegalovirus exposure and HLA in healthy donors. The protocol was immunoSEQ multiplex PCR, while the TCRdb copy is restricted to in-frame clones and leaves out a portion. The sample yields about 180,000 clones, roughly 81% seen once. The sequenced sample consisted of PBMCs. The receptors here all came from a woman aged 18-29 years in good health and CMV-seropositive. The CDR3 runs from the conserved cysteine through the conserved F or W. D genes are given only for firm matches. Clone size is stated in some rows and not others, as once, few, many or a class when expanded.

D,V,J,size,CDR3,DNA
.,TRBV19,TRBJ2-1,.,CASSFGDNEQFF,TGTGCCAGTAGTTTCGGGGACAATGAGCAGTTCTTC
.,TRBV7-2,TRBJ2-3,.,CASSSPGGTDTQYF,TGTGCCAGCAGCTCCCCCGGGGGCACAGATACGCAGTATTTT
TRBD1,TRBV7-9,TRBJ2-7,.,CASSLVTGGHEQYF,TGTGCCAGCAGCTTAGTAACAGGGGGCCACGAGCAGTACTTC
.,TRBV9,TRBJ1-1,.,CASSVNGQYTEAFF,TGTGCCAGCAGCGTAAACGGACAATACACTGAAGCTTTCTTT
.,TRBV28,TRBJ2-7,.,CASSRVSEQYF,TGTGCCAGCAGCAGGGTAAGCGAGCAGTACTTC
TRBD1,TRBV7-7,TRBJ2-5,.,CASSLGTGGRETQYF,TGTGCCAGCAGCTTAGGGACAGGGGGTCGAGAGACCCAGTACTTC
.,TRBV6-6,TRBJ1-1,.,CASTRNTEAFF,TGTGCCAGCACCAGAAACACTGAAGCTTTCTTT
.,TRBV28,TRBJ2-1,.,CASINDNEQFF,TGTGCCAGCATAAATGACAATGAGCAGTTCTTC
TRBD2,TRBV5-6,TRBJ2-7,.,CASSLPRGGTGDEQYF,TGTGCCAGCAGCTTGCCCCGGGGGGGAACCGGGGACGAGCAGTACTTC
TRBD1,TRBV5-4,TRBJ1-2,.,CASSSGTGYEGYGYTF,TGTGCCAGCAGCTCCGGGACAGGGTACGAAGGCTATGGCTACACCTTC
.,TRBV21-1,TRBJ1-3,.,CASSNGQRLLSGNTIYF,TGTGCCAGCAGCAACGGGCAGCGACTACTATCTGGAAACACCATATATTTT
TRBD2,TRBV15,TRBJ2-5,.,CATSRSGGARETQYF,TGTGCCACCAGCCGGAGCGGGGGGGCGCGAGAGACCCAGTACTTC
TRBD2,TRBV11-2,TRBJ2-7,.,CASSLIGGGQLSYEQYF,TGTGCCAGCAGCTTAATTGGCGGGGGGCAATTGTCCTACGAGCAGTACTTC
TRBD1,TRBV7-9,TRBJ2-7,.,CASSLGQDHYEQYF,TGTGCCAGCAGCCTGGGACAGGACCATTACGAGCAGTACTTC
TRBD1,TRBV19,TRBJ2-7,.,CASSFRTGATYEQYF,TGTGCCAGTAGTTTCCGGACAGGGGCCACCTACGAGCAGTACTTC
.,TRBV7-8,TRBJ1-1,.,CASSLEDRGSMWAEAFF,TGTGCCAGCAGCTTAGAGGATAGGGGGTCGATGTGGGCTGAAGCTTTCTTT
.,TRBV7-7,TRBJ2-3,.,CASSLQQADTQYF,TGTGCCAGCAGCTTACAGCAGGCAGATACGCAGTATTTT
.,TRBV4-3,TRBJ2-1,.,CASSQELGGGQFF,TGCGCCAGCAGCCAAGAGCTGGGGGGTGGGCAGTTCTTC
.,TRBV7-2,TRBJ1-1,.,CASSLAGGLEAFF,TGTGCCAGCAGCTTAGCTGGGGGCCTTGAAGCTTTCTTT
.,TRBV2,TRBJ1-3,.,CASGRGGSNTIYF,TGTGCCAGCGGACGGGGAGGTTCAAACACCATATATTTT
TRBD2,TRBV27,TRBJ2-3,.,CASAMLAGGFTDTQYF,TGTGCCAGCGCAATGCTAGCGGGGGGGTTCACAGATACGCAGTATTTT
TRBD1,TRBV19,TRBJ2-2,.,CASSLGQGILELFF,TGTGCCAGTAGTCTCGGACAGGGAATTTTGGAGCTGTTTTTT
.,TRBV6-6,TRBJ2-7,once,CASPSGYEQYF,TGTGCCAGCCCCTCGGGCTACGAGCAGTACTTC
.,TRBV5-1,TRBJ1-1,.,CASSSSGETEAFF,TGCGCCAGCAGCAGTTCAGGGGAGACTGAAGCTTTCTTT
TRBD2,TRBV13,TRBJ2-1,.,CASSAMGGGSYNEQFF,TGTGCCAGCAGTGCCATGGGCGGGGGGTCCTACAATGAGCAGTTCTTC
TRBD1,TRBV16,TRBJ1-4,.,CASSREGQGGEKLFF,TGTGCCAGCAGCCGAGAGGGACAGGGGGGCGAAAAACTGTTTTTT
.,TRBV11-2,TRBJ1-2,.,CASSLFKGSGNGYTF,TGTGCCAGCAGCTTGTTCAAGGGTTCAGGGAATGGCTACACCTTC
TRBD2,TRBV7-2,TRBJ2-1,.,CASSFSSGVSSYNEQFF,TGTGCCAGCAGCTTTAGTAGCGGGGTGAGCTCCTACAATGAGCAGTTCTTC
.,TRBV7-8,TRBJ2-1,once,CASSDFRHRVHNEQFF,TGTGCCAGCAGCGATTTCCGTCACCGGGTCCACAATGAGCAGTTCTTC
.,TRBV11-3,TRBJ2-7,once,CASSLGAVDYEQYF,TGTGCCAGCAGCTTAGGCGCGGTAGACTACGAGCAGTACTTC
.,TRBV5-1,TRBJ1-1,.,CASSSSEDTEAFF,TGCGCCAGCAGCTCTTCAGAGGACACTGAAGCTTTCTTT
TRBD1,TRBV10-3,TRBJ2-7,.,CAISASGTGLTYEQYF,TGTGCCATCAGTGCTTCCGGGACAGGCCTAACCTACGAGCAGTACTTC
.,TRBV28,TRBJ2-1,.,CASSQGLDYNEQFF,TGTGCCAGCAGTCAAGGACTGGACTACAATGAGCAGTTCTTC
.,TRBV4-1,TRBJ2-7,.,CASSQVRFGDEQYF,TGCGCCAGCAGCCAAGTCCGATTCGGGGACGAGCAGTACTTC
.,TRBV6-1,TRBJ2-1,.,CASSEPDSQFF,TGTGCCAGCAGTGAACCTGACTCTCAGTTCTTC
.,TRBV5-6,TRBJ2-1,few,CASSLRLTYNEQFF,TGTGCCAGCAGCTTACGACTTACCTACAATGAGCAGTTCTTC
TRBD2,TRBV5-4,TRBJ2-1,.,CASSFSRGGLNEQFF,TGTGCCAGCAGCTTTTCGCGGGGGGGACTCAATGAGCAGTTCTTC
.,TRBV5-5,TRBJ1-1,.,CASSWEQGAVTEAFF,TGTGCCAGCAGCTGGGAACAGGGTGCCGTCACTGAAGCTTTCTTT
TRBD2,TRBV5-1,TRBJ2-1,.,CASSQGGRGSYNEQFF,TGCGCCAGCAGCCAAGGCGGGAGGGGATCCTACAATGAGCAGTTCTTC
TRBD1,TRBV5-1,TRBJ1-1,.,CASSGQGRNTEAFF,TGCGCCAGCAGCGGACAGGGCAGAAACACTGAAGCTTTCTTT